The TCR beta chain described here comes from a study of cytomegalovirus exposure and HLA in healthy donors. Researchers ran the PCR with 60 Vbeta and 13 Jbeta primers. The data were produced by immunoSEQ multiplex PCR, yet TCRdb's version contains in-frame clones alone and is incomplete. This table holds about 190,000 clones, more than 65% found once. This clone was seen only a few times. Its target is not known. Whole-study findings and limits: It was reported that the classifier diagnosed cytomegalovirus status with high specificity and sensitivity in both the original and validation cohorts. Specific recognition of CMV antigens was confirmed in vitro for a few chains (all CMV-associated). Most observed TCR sequences were rare, whereas some public TCRs were detected in many donors. Common viral pathogens (according to a later analysis) appeared linked to several of the most significant clusters.

V lost 1 base and J lost 3, with 12 bases in between. Germline V gene data show CDR1 as LNHDA and CDR2 as SQIVND (reference sequence). The CDR3 is made up of 15 amino acids. V is TRBV19 and J is TRBJ1-1; the D gene is possibly TRBD1 (5 bases). The source material was PBMCs. The TCR comes from a woman aged 25 to 39 in good health and CMV-seronegative. The CDR3 DNA follows: TGTGCCAGTAGTATAGGGGCAGGGCCGTACACTGAAGCTTTCTTT. It is translated as CASSIGAGPYTEAFF.